This is a list of T cell receptor beta chains from one sample in a study of cytomegalovirus exposure and HLA in healthy donors. TCRdb's copy holds only in-frame clones and misses some; the assay was immunoSEQ multiplex PCR. This table has 150,000 or so clones, 60% to 85% appearing once. Material: PBMCs. These receptors were collected from a man aged 25-45 years in good health and CMV-seronegative. Both conserved end residues are part of each CDR3. The order of the fields is V gene, D gene, CDR3 length, clone size, J gene, CDR3 DNA, CDR3 protein. D genes are given only for firm matches. The size field is filled for only some rows; it gives once, few, many or a size class.

>TRBV18|TRBD1|14|few|TRBJ1-4
TGTGCCAGCTCACCAGGGACAGGGGATGAAAAACTGTTTTTT
CASSPGTGDEKLFF
>TRBV7-8|.|13|.|TRBJ2-5
TGTGCCAGCAGCTTAGGTCAGGGAGAGACCCAGTACTTC
CASSLGQGETQYF
>TRBV11-2|.|15|.|TRBJ2-7
TGTGCCAGCAGCTTCTCGAACAAAAAGACCTACGAGCAGTACTTC
CASSFSNKKTYEQYF
>TRBV2|.|12|.|TRBJ1-2
TGTGCCAGCAGTCCGAAAGCTTATGGCTACACCTTC
CASSPKAYGYTF
>TRBV28|TRBD1|15|.|TRBJ1-2
TGTGCCAGCAGGGGAGATTTCGGGACAGTCGATGGCTACACCTTC
CASRGDFGTVDGYTF
>TRBV6-6|TRBD2|15|.|TRBJ2-5
TGTGCCAGCAGTCCTCGACTAGCGGGGGAAGAGACCCAGTACTTC
CASSPRLAGEETQYF
>TRBV5-6|.|15|many|TRBJ1-2
TGTGCCAGCAGCTATGGTATTCCCAGGGCCGATGGCTACACCTTC
CASSYGIPRADGYTF
>TRBV2|TRBD1|15|.|TRBJ2-2
TGTGCCAGCAGTAGCGACAGGGGGGTCACCGGGGAGCTGTTTTTT
CASSSDRGVTGELFF
>TRBV7-9|.|17|.|TRBJ1-4
TGTGCCAGCAGCTTAGGGTGGGAGCAGGACTTTAATGAAAAACTGTTTTTT
CASSLGWEQDFNEKLFF
>TRBV5-1|TRBD1|16|.|TRBJ1-1
TGCGCCAGCAGCTTTAGGACAGGGGGCCGGAACACTGAAGCTTTCTTT
CASSFRTGGRNTEAFF
>TRBV7-8|TRBD1|15|.|TRBJ1-4
TGTGCCAGCAGCTTAAGGGCCAGGGGGCTTGAAAAACTGTTTTTT
CASSLRARGLEKLFF
>TRBV13|TRBD2|20|.|TRBJ2-3
TGTGCCAGCAGCGGGGACGGGGGGGACAAGCGGCCGGTTAGCACAGATACGCAGTATTTT
CASSGDGGDKRPVSTDTQYF
>TRBV6-5|.|13|.|TRBJ2-7
TGTGCCAGCAGTCCTGAGCTCTACTACGAGCAGTACTTC
CASSPELYYEQYF
>TRBV5-4|TRBD2|15|.|TRBJ2-5
TGTGCCAGCAGCTTAAGTATCGGGGGGGAAGAGACCCAGTACTTC
CASSLSIGGEETQYF
>TRBV28|TRBD1|17|.|TRBJ1-2
TGTGCCAGCAGTCCGGGGACAGGGGCCCTCTTGAGGGATGGCTACACCTTC
CASSPGTGALLRDGYTF
>TRBV7-9|TRBD1|14|.|TRBJ2-7
TGTGCCAGCAGCTTAGCTGGGACAGGGAACGAGCAGTACTTC
CASSLAGTGNEQYF
>TRBV28|.|14|once|TRBJ2-5
TGTGCCAGCAGTTTGGGCGGGCAGCAAGAGACCCAGTACTTC
CASSLGGQQETQYF
>TRBV4-1|TRBD1|15|.|TRBJ2-7
TGCGCCAGCAGCTCCCGGACAGGGGGGTTAAACGAGCAGTACTTC
CASSSRTGGLNEQYF
>TRBV15|.|15|.|TRBJ2-7
TGTGCCACCAGCAGAGGTGGACAGCAGTCCTACGAGCAGTACTTC
CATSRGGQQSYEQYF
>TRBV29-1|.|14|few|TRBJ1-3
TGCAGCGTTGCGTCGGGGATCGATGGAAACACCATATATTTT
CSVASGIDGNTIYF
>TRBV27|.|14|few|TRBJ1-1
TGTGCCAGCAGTTTACGCAGGCTGAACACTGAAGCTTTCTTT
CASSLRRLNTEAFF
>TRBV11-3|.|13|.|TRBJ1-1
TGTGCCAGCAGCTTCGAGTGGAACACTGAAGCTTTCTTT
CASSFEWNTEAFF
>TRBV21-1|.|16|.|TRBJ1-2
TGTGCCAGCAGCCTATCCTCGGGGTACAGGGGGGATGGCTACACCTTC
CASSLSSGYRGDGYTF
>TRBV18|TRBD1|15|.|TRBJ2-5
TGTGCCAGCTCCCGACAGGGGGCAGGGGGAGAGACCCAGTACTTC
CASSRQGAGGETQYF
>TRBV28|.|15|.|TRBJ1-3
TGTGCCAGCAGGCAGACAGGCCTCGAGGGAAACACCATATATTTT
CASRQTGLEGNTIYF
>TRBV20-1|.|11|.|TRBJ2-3
TGCAGTGCTAGTGGGGGGGATACGCAGTATTTT
CSASGGDTQYF
>TRBV19|TRBD1|13|.|TRBJ1-6
TGTGCCAGTAAGGACAGGGCAACGTCACCCCTCCACTTT
CASKDRATSPLHF
>TRBV7-2|.|14|.|TRBJ2-7
TGTGCCAGCAGCTTAGGGGGGCTTCTCTACGAGCAGTACTTC
CASSLGGLLYEQYF
>TRBV11-2|.|15|.|TRBJ2-7
TGTGCCAGCAGCTTAAGGCTAGGAGTGGTCTACGAGCAGTACTTC
CASSLRLGVVYEQYF
>TRBV19|.|13|.|TRBJ2-1
TGTGCCAGTACCGCGGCGGTAACCGATGAGCAGTTCTTC
CASTAAVTDEQFF
>TRBV20-1|.|11|.|TRBJ2-1
TGCAGTGCTAGAGCGGAGTATGAGCAGTTCTTC
CSARAEYEQFF